This TCR beta chain was recovered during a study of blood T cell repertoires in COVID-19 (TCRdb year 2020). For the wider study: Samples from collaborators originated in the United States, Italy and Spain and spanned both the acute and convalescent phases of COVID-19. The prospective study material was composed of cDNA or gDNA derived from T cells, B-cell-depleted T cells, or PBMCs. Deeply sampled blood TCRbeta repertoires from subjects exposed to, actively infected with, or recovered from COVID-19 were included in the dataset. The repertoires were made available in a free public database intended to serve as a resource for research on the immune response to SARS-CoV-2. The samples were drawn from two sources: the first 160 participants of the ongoing ImmuneRACE study, and 1,254 subjects contributed by 6 global collaborators. Sample metadata almost always included a de-identified subject ID, COVID-19 status, age in years and sex. Where available, HLA class I and class II types were taken from metadata supplied by the sample provider and were not determined by assay-based typing.

Results and caveats for the whole study, not just this receptor: Clinical and demographic metadata were provided uncurated, with the amount varying by source and participant.

TCRbeta CDR3 regions were amplified from genomic DNA using the immunoSEQ Assay, a bias-controlled multiplex PCR. As for the original processing: The number of nucleated cells in each sample was estimated from the amplification of reference gene primers within the assay. To quantify the absolute abundance of each unique TCRbeta CDR3 rearrangement, sequence reads were collapsed and filtered. For each sample, productive Simpson clonality was calculated as the square root of Simpson's diversity index across productive rearrangements. TCRdb mirrors the immuneACCESS table, restricted to in-frame sequences. Some clones are absent from its copies; in checked studies, under half trace to an unresolved V gene, and the reason for the others is unknown. V, J and clone size are those of that table, while D and trimming were read from the DNA. The sample profile shows 270,000 or so clones; about nine tenths of them were found once. Of the sample, about 3% falls within the top ten clones.

The CDR3 starts with the cysteine, ends with the phenylalanine, and has 14 residues. Left in the record is the CDR3 DNA by itself, 42 bases read in frame from the first base. The collaborating institutions used their own protocols to collect whole blood in K2EDTA tubes. Collaborator samples were shipped for TCRbeta analysis as frozen whole blood, isolated PBMCs, or DNA extracted from either sample type. Note on this clone: Its binding antigen is unknown. Within one base of it there is no much larger clone, and no base qualities were kept.

The specimen was peripheral blood. This chain joins TRBV21-1 to TRBJ1-4; TRBD1 reflects the table's D call only, with no check against the DNA. TRBV21-1 is a known pseudogene. This TCR derives from a woman under 40 with active or convalescent COVID-19. The nucleotide sequence reads TGTGCCAGCAGCGGACAGGGGAGAGGTGAAAAACTGTTTTTT. Its translation is CASSGQGRGEKLFF.